This entry lists 27 T cell receptor beta chains sequenced from one sample in a study of preoperative IRX-2 immunotherapy in early breast cancer (dated by TCRdb to between 2019 and 2020). What this sample's treatment or condition label stands for: preoperative locoregional IRX-2 cytokine immunotherapy. Library preparation used the immunoSEQ multiplex PCR assay. TCRdb re-hosts the immuneACCESS table, in-frame sequences only. Its copies lack some clones; in the studies checked, an unresolved V gene accounts for under half of them, and the cause for the rest is not known. The sample table lists about 89,000 clones, roughly 85% of them with a count of one. Roughly 1.9% of the sample is in the top ten clones. The sample consisted of tumor tissue, taken after IRX-2 immunotherapy. These receptors were obtained from a human donor with breast cancer.

The rearrangement uses TRBV6-8 and TRBJ1-2, with a tentative D call TRBD1 (6 bases). CDR3 size: 14 residues. CDR1 is MNHGY, CDR2 SAAAGT, per germline. V gave up 0 bases and J gave up 8 bases, with 13 bases separating them. This CDR3 is CASSYSQGVSGYTF. CDR3 coding DNA: TGTGCCAGCAGTTACTCACAGGGTGTATCGGGCTACACCTTC.

J is TRBJ1-5 and V is TRBV7-5; the table's D call, TRBD1, was not checked against the DNA. TRBV7-5 has pseudogene status. The CDR3 extends over 16 amino acids. DNA of the CDR3: TGTGCCAGAAGCTTTGGGCGGGACAGGGTCAATCAGCCCCAGCATTTT. Amino acids: CARSFGRDRVNQPQHF.

The rearrangement uses TRBV23-1 and TRBJ2-1; D possibly matches TRBD1 or TRBD2 (5 bases each). TRBV23-1 belongs to the ORF category, with a function that is uncertain. There are 15 residues in the CDR3. The V gene lost 6 bases and the J gene lost 4 bases, with 16 bases spanning the gap. The DNA for the CDR3 is TGCGCCAGCAGCGACGGGGACCCTAAATACAATGAGCAGTTCTTC. As protein: CASSDGDPKYNEQFF.

The chain links TRBV6-8 to TRBJ2-1; 13 positions match TRBD2. The CDR3 covers 17 residues. CDR1 and CDR2 from the germline V gene are MNHGY and SAAAGT. V lost 6 bases to trimming and J lost 9 bases; unmatched junction nucleotides: 14. This CDR3 reads CASSRRSVTSGGAEQFF. The CDR3 nucleotides read TGTGCCAGCAGCCGACGAAGCGTAACTAGCGGGGGGGCTGAGCAGTTCTTC.

This clone has a handful of counts. The chain recombines TRBV11-3 with TRBJ1-4; 8 bases are shared with TRBD1. CDR3 length: 15 residues. Trimming at V came to 5 bases and at J to 3 bases, leaving 5 bases not matched to a gene. Per germline, CDR1 SGHNT and CDR2 YENEEA. CDR3: CASSLGTGPNEKLFF. In nucleotides, the CDR3 is TGTGCCAGCAGCCTCGGGACAGGCCCTAATGAAAAACTGTTTTTT.

The chain employs TRBV6-8 and TRBJ1-2; a weak D match, TRBD1 (5 bases). The CDR3 is made up of 13 amino acids. V lost 7 bases and J lost 4, with 13 bases in between. Germline assignment: CDR1 MNHGY and CDR2 SAAAGT. CDR3 bases: TGTGCCAGCACCTGGGGGAGAGCCTATGGCTACACCTTC. It codes for CASTWGRAYGYTF.

This clone was seen only once. In the same sample, other DNA sequences code for this CDR3. The V gene is TRBV14, the J gene TRBJ1-3; D gene ambiguous. The CDR3 has 15 residues. V shed 1 base and J shed 0 bases, with 7 bases lying between them. Per the germline V gene, CDR1 is SGHDN and CDR2 is FVKESK. DNA for the CDR3: TGTGCCAGCAGCCAAGGTCGCGTCTCTGGAAACACCATATATTTT. Protein product: CASSQGRVSGNTIYF.

The chain carries TRBV30 and TRBJ1-2; D remains ambiguous. The germline CDR1 and CDR2 sequences are GTSNPN and SVGIG (reference sequence). Trimming pared 5 bases from V and 4 bases from J, leaving 11 bases between. CDR3 length equals 12 residues. DNA of the CDR3: TGTGCCTGGGCTCCAGGACGCTATGGCTACACCTTC. This gives the protein CAWAPGRYGYTF.

The chain carries TRBV11-3 and TRBJ1-5; 7 bases fit TRBD1. J lost 0 bases, V lost 3 bases, and 8 bases had no gene match. The CDR3 covers 17 residues. CDR1 SGHNT and CDR2 YENEEA come from the germline V gene. Here the CDR3 reads CASSLAAGGLSNQPQHF. The CDR3 nucleotides read TGTGCCAGCAGCTTGGCAGCAGGGGGTCTTAGCAATCAGCCCCAGCATTTT.

The chain couples TRBV5-1 to TRBJ1-2, with D hard to call. Per the germline V gene, CDR1 is SGHRS and CDR2 is YFSETQ. The germline V and J ends were trimmed by 0 bases and 8 bases, with 14 bases remaining between them. CDR3 size: 14 residues. The DNA of the CDR3 is TGCGCCAGCAGCTTGGAGGGAGAGGTCCACGGCTACACCTTC. Translation gives CASSLEGEVHGYTF.

This chain links TRBV22-1 with TRBJ2-7. TRBV22-1 is tagged as a pseudogene. The CDR3 is 14 residues long. Here the CDR3 DNA reads TGTGCCAGCCAGTTTGTTGGGACCGGTTACGAGCAGTACTTC. Translating gives CASQFVGTGYEQYF.

A single count supports this clone. The chain uses TRBV28 and TRBJ1-1; possibly TRBD1 for D (6 bases). Germline CDR1 MDHEN, CDR2 SYDVKM. The V gene lost 10 bases and the J gene lost 9 bases, with 18 bases spanning the gap. This CDR3 is 12 amino acids long. The CDR3 DNA sequence: TGTGCCACCCAGGCGTTGGGGGGGCAAGCTTTCTTT. Translation: CATQALGGQAFF.

J is TRBJ2-4 and V is TRBV28; D is perhaps TRBD2 (6 bases). CDR3 length: 15 amino acids. V lost 4 bases, J lost 0 bases, and 10 bases lay in between. From germline, CDR1 is MDHEN and CDR2 SYDVKM. The CDR3 loop is CASSSMGLAKNIQYF. CDR3 sequence (DNA): TGTGCCAGCAGTTCAATGGGACTAGCCAAAAACATTCAGTACTTC.

This clone was picked up a small number of times. V is TRBV11-3 and J is TRBJ2-7, with a weak D call TRBD1 (5 bases). Germline CDR1 reads SGHNT; CDR2 reads YENEEA. V was shortened by 5 bases and J by 1 base, with 21 bases between the two germline ends. CDR3 length: 17 amino acids. The CDR3 DNA reads as TGTGCCAGCAGCCTCGAATTAAAGCCCAAGGGGTCCTACGAGCAGTACTTC. Its protein is CASSLELKPKGSYEQYF.

The chain is built from TRBV23-1 and TRBJ2-2; D might be TRBD1 (6 bases). TRBV23-1 is an ORF for which the function is uncertain. V lost 4 bases and J 3 bases, leaving 18 bases between the germline ends. The CDR3 spans 17 residues. The CDR3 DNA sequence: TGCGCCAGCAGTCCAGCGTCGTCGGACAGTCACACCGGGGAGCTGTTTTTT. Amino acids: CASSPASSDSHTGELFF.

V gene TRBV28 combines with J gene TRBJ1-5; a possible D gene is TRBD1 (5 bases). The germline gives CDR1 MDHEN, CDR2 SYDVKM. V was cut by 6 bases and J by 6 bases, with 18 bases left in between. The CDR3 has 15 residues. The CDR3 sequence is CASRPGRWAGQPQHF. Written as DNA, the CDR3 is TGTGCCAGCAGGCCGGGACGGTGGGCAGGTCAGCCCCAGCATTTT.

The chain joins TRBV14 to TRBJ2-5; unclear D gene. CDR1 and CDR2 from the germline V gene are SGHDN and FVKESK. This CDR3 is 13 amino acids long. V was clipped by 0 bases and J by 4 bases, with 6 bases between them. The CDR3 reads CASSQDLGETQYF. DNA of the CDR3: TGTGCCAGCAGCCAAGATCTAGGAGAGACCCAGTACTTC.

The V call is TRBV5-1, the J call TRBJ2-1; tentatively, D is TRBD2 (5 bases). CDR1 and CDR2 from the germline V gene are SGHRS and YFSETQ. V was trimmed by 0 bases and J by 1 base, leaving 11 bases between them. The CDR3 is 16 residues long. The CDR3 protein is CASSLAGVVSYNEQFF. CDR3 bases: TGCGCCAGCAGCTTGGCCGGGGTCGTGTCCTACAATGAGCAGTTCTTC.

The genes are TRBV30 and TRBJ1-4, with D uncertain. Germline loops: CDR1 GTSNPN, CDR2 SVGIG (reference sequence). The V and J ends lost 1 base and 6 bases respectively, with 15 bases between them. The CDR3 runs to 15 residues. The CDR3 region has the DNA TGTGCCTGGAGTGGGAGACGGTCTATCGATGAAAAACTGTTTTTT. It encodes CAWSGRRSIDEKLFF.

This chain links TRBV7-4 with TRBJ1-1; possibly TRBD1 for D (6 bases). V dropped 6 bases and J dropped 4 bases, with 18 bases sitting between them. Germline lookup yields CDR1 SGHVT and CDR2 SQSDAQ. The length of the CDR3 is 15 residues. The CDR3 region is CASSWPDRLGTEAFF. The DNA of the CDR3 is TGTGCCAGCAGTTGGCCTGACAGGTTGGGCACTGAAGCTTTCTTT.

The rearrangement joins TRBV6-4 to TRBJ1-3, with TRBD1 identical over 7 bases. Germline V lookup: CDR1 MRHNA, CDR2 SNTAGT. The CDR3 spans 11 residues. The V segment lost 8 bases and the J segment 7 bases; nucleotides outside the gene matches: 2. CDR3 region: CASQGGNTIYF. CDR3 DNA sequence: TGTGCCAGCCAGGGGGGGAACACCATATATTTT.

This chain joins TRBV18 and TRBJ2-7; TRBD2 agrees at 13 bases. Germline assignment: CDR1 KGHSH and CDR2 LQKENI. Trimming removed 5 bases from V and 3 bases from J; junction bases left unmatched: 4. The CDR3 consists of 15 residues. The DNA of the CDR3 is TGTGCCAGCTCAACGACTAGCGGGGGGTTCTACGAGCAGTACTTC. Translation gives CASSTTSGGFYEQYF.

The rearrangement joins TRBV19 to TRBJ1-1; a possible D gene is TRBD1 (5 bases). The CDR3 covers 13 residues. Germline lookup yields CDR1 LNHDA and CDR2 SQIVND (reference sequence). V lost 8 bases, J lost 1 base, and 11 bases lay in between. CDR3 residues: CASGRGPNTEAFF. In nucleotides, the CDR3 is TGTGCCAGTGGAAGGGGACCGAACACTGAAGCTTTCTTT.

This clone was detected a few times. The chain has TRBV7-7 and TRBJ2-7; D is ambiguous. V was pared by 5 bases and J by 0 bases, with 14 bases between. Germline V CDR1 and CDR2: SSHAT, FNYEAQ (reference sequence). The length of the CDR3 is 15 residues. The CDR3 loop is CASSRIIRSSYEQYF. The DNA for the CDR3 is TGTGCCAGCAGCCGGATTATTAGGAGCTCCTACGAGCAGTACTTC.

V gene TRBV6-8 combines with J gene TRBJ1-5; no definite D call. V was cut by 1 base and J by 4 bases, with 8 bases left in between. Germline V CDR1 and CDR2: MNHGY, SAAAGT. This CDR3 has 14 residues. The CDR3 is CASSYFEFNQPQHF. Here the CDR3 DNA reads TGTGCCAGCAGTTACTTCGAGTTTAATCAGCCCCAGCATTTT.

The V and J genes are TRBV28 and TRBJ1-2; D is unclear. CDR1 and CDR2 (germline): MDHEN, SYDVKM. The CDR3 covers 12 residues. V lost 3 bases and J 4 bases, leaving 6 bases between the germline ends. CDR3 coding DNA: TGTGCCAGCAGTTTGGCCACCTATGGCTACACCTTC. This translates into CASSLATYGYTF.

V and J are TRBV5-1 and TRBJ2-7; tentatively, D is TRBD1 or TRBD2 (5 bases each). The V gene's germline CDR1 is SGHRS and CDR2 YFSETQ. CDR3 length equals 15 residues. Trimming pared 0 bases from V and 5 bases from J, leaving 15 bases between. The CDR3 nucleotides are TGCGCCAGCAGCTTGGGGGACCTTGAGCCCGACGAGCAGTACTTC. Translation: CASSLGDLEPDEQYF.